Described below is a single T cell receptor beta chain sequence and its context. Its antigen is not identified. Sequencing targeted expressed TCRB transcripts, as all isolated RNA had been reverse transcribed. This table comes from immunoSEQ multiplex PCR, and its TCRdb copy is limited to in-frame clones, with some not included. The sample has about 360,000 clones, over 10% seen once. This sample stems from a study of beta chain features in type 1 diabetes. Points from the study as a whole: Comparison showed that naive, central memory and Treg TCRB repertoires appeared more similar among patients than among healthy donors.

Specimen: naive CD4+ T cells from blood. The source is a man in his late teens or twenties in good health.

This chain's CDR3 is CASSVAPTGASEQYF. CDR3 coding DNA: TGTGCCAGCAGCGTAGCCCCGACAGGGGCCTCCGAGCAGTACTTC. The genes are TRBV9 and TRBJ2-7; 8 nucleotides line up with TRBD1. Trimming at V came to 0 bases and at J to 6 bases, leaving 8 bases not matched to a gene. Germline V gene data show CDR1 as SGDLS and CDR2 as YYNGEE. CDR3 length: 15 amino acids.